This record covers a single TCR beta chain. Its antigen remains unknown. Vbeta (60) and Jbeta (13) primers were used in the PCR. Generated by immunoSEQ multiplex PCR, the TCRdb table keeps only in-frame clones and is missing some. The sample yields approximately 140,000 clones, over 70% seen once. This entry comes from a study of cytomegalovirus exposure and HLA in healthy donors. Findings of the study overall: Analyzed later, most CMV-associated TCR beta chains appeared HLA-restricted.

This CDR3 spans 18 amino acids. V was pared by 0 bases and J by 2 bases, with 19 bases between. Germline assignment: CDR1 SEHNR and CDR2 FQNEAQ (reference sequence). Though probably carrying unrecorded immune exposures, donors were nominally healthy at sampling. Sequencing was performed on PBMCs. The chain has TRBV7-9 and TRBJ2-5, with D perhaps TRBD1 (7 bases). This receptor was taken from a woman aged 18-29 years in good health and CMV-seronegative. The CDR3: CASSLASRAGGNQETQYF. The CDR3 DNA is TGTGCCAGCAGCTTAGCCTCTCGGGCAGGGGGGAATCAAGAGACCCAGTACTTC.